The rows below give T cell receptor beta chains drawn from one sample of a study of glioma-infiltrating T cells. TCRdb re-called the multiplex PCR reads through MiXCR, storing one row per CDR3 protein. The profile shows tens of thousands of distinct CDR3 sequences, roughly 40% of them singletons. The sequenced material came from glioma tissue, nonneoplastic brain tissue, or PBMCs (not recorded which). These receptors were collected from a human donor with low-grade glioma or glioblastoma, undergoing nonglioma brain surgery, or in good health (not recorded which). Both conserved end residues are part of each CDR3. Each record gives: clone size, J gene, D gene, V gene, CDR3 DNA, CDR3 protein. D genes are given only for firm matches. Some rows mark clone size as missing; the rest say once, few, many or name a class of expanded clone.

>.|TRBJ2-2|.|TRBV20-1
TGCAGTGCTAGAGCCTCCACCGGGCAGCTGTTCTTT
CSARASTGQLFF
>.|TRBJ1-1|TRBD1|TRBV4-1
TGCGCCAGCAGCCAAGAGGACAGGGCGGGAACTGAAGCTTTCTTT
CASSQEDRAGTEAFF
>.|TRBJ2-3|.|TRBV7-6
TGTGCCAGCGACGGGAGAGCCGAAGATACGCAGTATTTT
CASDGRAEDTQYF
>.|TRBJ2-3|.|TRBV25-1
TGTGCCAGCAGTTCGGGGGATAGGGGAGCTGATACGCAATATTTT
CASSSGDRGADTQYF
>many|TRBJ1-2|.|TRBV3-1
TGTGCCAGCAGCCTCAAAAGGGGATACTATGGCTACACCTTC
CASSLKRGYYGYTF
>many|TRBJ1-6|TRBD1|TRBV2
TGTGCCAGCAGGTCACAGGGGAATTCACCCCTCCACTTT
CASRSQGNSPLHF
>once|TRBJ2-7|TRBD1|TRBV2
TGTGCCAGCAGTAGGGGACAGTTTTACGAGCAGTACTTC
CASSRGQFYEQYF
>.|TRBJ2-1|.|TRBV6-1
TGTGCCAGCAGGGCAGGGAGCTCCTACAATGAGCAGTTCTTC
CASRAGSSYNEQFF
>.|TRBJ2-1|.|TRBV6-4
TGCGCCATCTCGCCCGGGACCAACTACAATGAGCAGTTCTTC
CAISPGTNYNEQFF
>many|TRBJ1-5|.|TRBV19
TGTGCCAGTACAGGGCAGGGAAGTCAGCCCCAGCATTTT
CASTGQGSQPQHF
>.|TRBJ2-3|TRBD1|TRBV3-1
TGTGCCAGCAGCCAACTAGGGGGCGCGGCAGCAAATACGCAGTATTTT
CASSQLGGAAANTQYF
>many|TRBJ2-1|TRBD2|TRBV27
TGTGCCAGCAGTCAAACTAGCGGGGGGAATTACAATGAGCAGTTCTTC
CASSQTSGGNYNEQFF
>many|TRBJ1-1|.|TRBV20-1
TGCAGTGCTAGAGATATGAGAGGGCTTCGCTGGAACACTGAAGCTTTCTTT
CSARDMRGLRWNTEAFF
>many|TRBJ2-7|.|TRBV2
TGTGCCAGCAGGCTCTACGAGCAGTACTTC
CASRLYEQYF
>.|TRBJ2-1|TRBD2|TRBV20-1
TGCAGTGCACCTCGACTAGCGGAACTTAAAAGCTCCTACAATGAGCAGTTCTTC
CSAPRLAELKSSYNEQFF
>.|TRBJ2-5|TRBD1|TRBV4-1
TGCGCCAGCAGCCCCTGGACAGGCCAAGAGACCCAGTACTTC
CASSPWTGQETQYF
>few|TRBJ2-7|TRBD1|TRBV5-1
TGCGCCAGCAGCTTGGCCGGAACAGGGGTTTCCGAGCAGTACTTC
CASSLAGTGVSEQYF
>.|TRBJ2-5|TRBD1|TRBV9
TGTGCCAGCAGCGTAGAAGGGACAGGGGCGGAGACCCAGTACTTC
CASSVEGTGAETQYF
>once|TRBJ1-1|.|TRBV10-3
TGTGCCATCAGTGAGTCTTCTAAGGGCACTGAAGCTTTCTTT
CAISESSKGTEAFF
>many|TRBJ2-3|.|TRBV29-1
TGCAGCGTTGAGCCCCCCGAAGGGGGCACAGATACGCAGTATTTT
CSVEPPEGGTDTQYF
>many|TRBJ2-7|.|TRBV11-3
TGTGCCAGCACTCCAGATGGGCTAATCCCTCGCGAGCAGTACTTC
CASTPDGLIPREQYF
>.|TRBJ2-1|TRBD2|TRBV13
TGTGCCAGCAGCAAGACAGAGACACTAGCGGGAGTTGTGCATGAGCAGTTCTTC
CASSKTETLAGVVHEQFF
>.|TRBJ1-1|.|TRBV6-5
TGCGCCAGCACCCACCATCCGAACACTGAAGCTTTCTTT
CASTHHPNTEAFF
>.|TRBJ2-5|.|TRBV18
TGTGCCAGCTCGCCTCCCGGGGCCGAGACCCAGTACTTC
CASSPPGAETQYF
>many|TRBJ2-3|.|TRBV6-1
TGTGCCAGCAGTTACGGTCCAGATACGCAGTATTTT
CASSYGPDTQYF
>many|TRBJ2-3|.|TRBV4-3
TGCGCCAGCAGCCAAGATCCATCGGGACTCCCCTCGAATACGCAGTATTTT
CASSQDPSGLPSNTQYF
>many|TRBJ2-2|.|TRBV20-1
TGCAGTGCTAGAGATCGGGCTTGGGAATCCGGGGAGCTGTTTTTT
CSARDRAWESGELFF
>.|TRBJ1-1|.|TRBV13
TGTGCCAGCAGCTTAGTCCAGCCCAACACTAAAGCTTTCTTT
CASSLVQPNTKAFF
>few|TRBJ2-3|.|TRBV28
TGTGCCAGCAGTTTAGCGGGCACAGATACGCAGTATTTT
CASSLAGTDTQYF
>many|TRBJ1-5|.|TRBV19
TGTGCCAGTAGGGAGGGGAAATTCAATCAGCCCCAGCATTTT
CASREGKFNQPQHF
>.|TRBJ1-1|.|TRBV15
TGTGCCACCAGCAGCTTAGACGGGAGAGCAAACACTGAAGCTTTCTTT
CATSSLDGRANTEAFF
>.|TRBJ2-3|TRBD2|TRBV6-5
TGTGCCAGCAGTTACGGCGCGGGAGAGCAGTATTTT
CASSYGAGEQYF
>.|TRBJ2-7|.|TRBV11-2
TGTGCCAGCAGCTTAGGCGTTGTTGAGTCCGGCGAGCAGTACTTC
CASSLGVVESGEQYF
>many|TRBJ2-2|.|TRBV6-1
TGTGCCAGCAGTGAAAGACAGACTACGTCCGGGGAGCTGTTTTTT
CASSERQTTSGELFF
>.|TRBJ1-5|.|TRBV20-1
TGCAGTGCTAGAGCATATGGGGAAAATCAGCCCCAGCATTTT
CSARAYGENQPQHF
>many|TRBJ2-7|TRBD1|TRBV6-1
TGTGCCAGCAGGGGGACAGACCCTTTTAACGAGCAGTACTTC
CASRGTDPFNEQYF